Presented here are 24 T cell receptor beta chains from one specimen sequenced in a study of blood T cell repertoires in COVID-19. TCRdb keeps only in-frame clones here, not all; method: immunoSEQ multiplex PCR. The sample has hundreds of thousands of clones; 70% to 90% are singletons. Sample: peripheral blood. These receptors originate from a man between 18 and 35 years old with active or convalescent COVID-19.

The V call is TRBV11-2, the J call TRBJ2-3, with 9 bases identical to TRBD2. This CDR3 is built from 15 residues. The germline V gene encodes CDR1 SGHAT and CDR2 FQNNGV. Trimming cost V 3 bases and J 5 bases; bases outside gene matches: 6. The CDR3 region has the DNA TGTGCCAGCAGCTTTAGCGGGGGCCGGCGAGATACGCAGTATTTT. Translation gives CASSFSGGRRDTQYF.

V gene TRBV6-5 combines with J gene TRBJ2-1; 11 bases match TRBD2. Losses at the gene ends were 2 bases for V and 8 bases for J; bases not matched to a gene: 8. CDR1 is MNHEY, CDR2 SVGAGI, per germline. CDR3 size: 16 residues. Here the CDR3 reads CASSYRTSGLRDEQFF. The CDR3 DNA reads as TGTGCCAGCAGTTACCGGACTAGCGGGTTGAGGGATGAGCAGTTCTTC.

The rearrangement joins TRBV24-1 to TRBJ2-5; possibly TRBD2 for D (5 bases). The ends were cut back, 4 bases at V and 10 bases at J, with 18 bases in the middle. CDR1 KGHDR and CDR2 SFDVKD come from the germline V gene. The CDR3 runs to 14 residues. The CDR3 DNA reads as TGTGCCACCAGTGAGGGGATTACTAGAGAGGGCCAGTACTTC. Its translation is CATSEGITREGQYF.

The CDR3: CASSTHGTGNTGELFF. DNA of the CDR3: TGTGCCAGCAGTACCCACGGGACAGGGAACACCGGGGAGCTGTTTTTT. The chain combines TRBV6-2 or TRBV6-3 with TRBJ2-2; 8 nucleotides match TRBD1. CDR1 MNHEY and CDR2 SVGEGT come from the germline V gene. The CDR3 contains 16 residues. Unmatched junction bases numbered 6, after V lost 5 bases and J lost 1 base.

This chain uses TRBV9 with TRBJ1-2; the match to TRBD1 covers 11 bases. Looked up from germline, CDR1 is SGDLS and CDR2 is YYNGEE. J gave up 3 bases and V 4 bases, and 11 bases lay outside the gene matches. The CDR3 is made up of 17 amino acids. The CDR3 DNA sequence: TGTGCCAGCAGCCCACTCCCAGGGACAGGGGGTGACTATGGCTACACCTTC. As protein: CASSPLPGTGGDYGYTF.

The chain combines TRBV5-4 with TRBJ2-5; 7 bases match TRBD1. The CDR3 covers 14 residues. V lost 1 base and J lost 5; bases outside the gene matches: 5. Germline lookup yields CDR1 SGHNT and CDR2 YYREEE (reference sequence). The DNA for the CDR3 is TGTGCCAGCAGCTTGAGACAGGGCGGGGAGACCCAGTACTTC. Translated, it gives CASSLRQGGETQYF.

The chain couples TRBV7-9 to TRBJ1-4; 10 positions match TRBD1. Germline V CDR1 and CDR2: SEHNR, FQNEAQ (reference sequence). The CDR3 has 16 residues. J gave up 5 bases and V 4 bases, and 7 bases lay outside the gene matches. The CDR3 loop is CASSSGQGLLNEKLFF. As DNA, the CDR3 is TGTGCCAGCAGCTCGGGACAGGGGCTCTTGAATGAAAAACTGTTTTTT.

The V and J genes are TRBV18 and TRBJ2-1; D gene uncertain. With 6 bases removed from V and 0 bases from J, the gap between germline ends came to 6 bases. This CDR3 spans 13 amino acids. CDR1 is KGHSH and CDR2 is LQKENI in the germline V gene. CDR3: CASSPLSYNEQFF. The CDR3 DNA reads as TGTGCCAGCTCCCCTCTCTCCTACAATGAGCAGTTCTTC.

This chain uses TRBV9 with TRBJ2-1, with D perhaps matching TRBD1 (5 bases). Trimming left V 1 base short and J 4 bases short, with 15 bases between. Germline V lookup: CDR1 SGDLS, CDR2 YYNGEE. The CDR3 is made up of 16 amino acids. The CDR3 loop is CASSVQGAGTYNEQFF. The CDR3, as DNA: TGTGCCAGCAGCGTACAGGGTGCCGGAACGTACAATGAGCAGTTCTTC.

The chain joins TRBV27 to TRBJ2-7; TRBD2 aligns across 9 bases. Germline V gene sequence: CDR1 MNHEY, CDR2 SMNVEV (reference sequence). The CDR3 sequence is 13 residues long. After removal of 9 bases from V and 6 bases from J, the junction contained 9 bases not matched to a gene. CDR3 in DNA: TGTGCCAGTAAAGCGGGAGGAGTTGGCGAGCAGTACTTC. As protein: CASKAGGVGEQYF.

The chain recombines TRBV5-5 with TRBJ1-1; D may be TRBD1 (6 bases). There are 15 residues in the CDR3. V was cut by 4 bases and J by 6 bases, with 19 bases left in between. Germline assignment: CDR1 SGHKS and CDR2 YYEKEE (reference sequence). DNA of the CDR3: TGTGCCAGCAGCACACAGGGTAGTGACTTCTCTGAAGCTTTCTTT. It translates to CASSTQGSDFSEAFF.

The chain uses TRBV19 and TRBJ2-1; D perhaps matches TRBD1 (5 bases). CDR3 size: 14 residues. Trimming removed 7 bases from V and 6 bases from J, with 16 bases in between. Per the germline V gene, CDR1 is LNHDA and CDR2 is SQIVND (reference sequence). In nucleotides, the CDR3 is TGTGCCAGTACGTTCATGGGGCCTGGCAATGAGCAGTTCTTC. Translated, it gives CASTFMGPGNEQFF.

The chain is built from TRBV5-1 and TRBJ2-1; D is possibly TRBD2 (5 bases). The germline V and J ends were trimmed by 5 bases and 4 bases, with 13 bases remaining between them. Germline V gene data show CDR1 as SGHRS and CDR2 as YFSETQ. The CDR3 has 14 residues. The CDR3 sequence is CASSEAPGYNEQFF. CDR3 nucleotide sequence: TGCGCCAGCAGTGAGGCCCCGGGGTACAATGAGCAGTTCTTC.

The V and J genes are TRBV7-9 and TRBJ2-7; 8 nucleotides line up with TRBD2. Germline trimming cut 5 bases from V and 6 bases from J; bases unmatched to any gene: 15. The CDR3 length is 16 residues. Looked up from germline, CDR1 is SEHNR and CDR2 is FQNEAQ (reference sequence). CDR3: CASSPILREGSPEQYF. In DNA form, the CDR3 reads TGTGCCAGCAGCCCCATTCTACGGGAGGGTTCTCCCGAGCAGTACTTC.

This chain links TRBV6-2 or TRBV6-3 with TRBJ2-4; 14 nucleotides line up with TRBD2. The germline V gene encodes CDR1 MNHEY and CDR2 SVGEGT. The CDR3 has 19 amino acids. After removal of 2 bases from V and 1 base from J, the junction contained 7 bases not matched to a gene. The CDR3 loop is CASSYAGTSGRRAKNIQYF. CDR3 DNA sequence: TGTGCCAGCAGTTACGCCGGGACTAGCGGGAGACGGGCCAAAAACATTCAGTACTTC.

CDR3 in amino acids: CASSSFRGSGTEAFF. The CDR3 bases are TGTGCCAGCAGTTCCTTCAGGGGATCGGGGACTGAAGCTTTCTTT. The chain recombines TRBV6-2 or TRBV6-3 with TRBJ1-1, with D possibly being TRBD1 (6 bases). This CDR3 is 15 amino acids long. Germline CDR1 reads MNHEY; CDR2 reads SVGEGT. V lost 4 bases to trimming and J lost 5 bases, with 17 bases between them.

The V call is TRBV7-9, the J call TRBJ1-2, with D possibly matching TRBD1 (6 bases). V lost 5 bases and J 3 bases, leaving 10 bases between the germline ends. Germline lookup yields CDR1 SEHNR and CDR2 FQNEAQ (reference sequence). This CDR3 has 13 amino acids. The CDR3 DNA reads TGTGCCAGCAGCCCAGGGGTGGACTATGGCTACACCTTC. Protein sequence: CASSPGVDYGYTF.

V and J are TRBV13 and TRBJ2-1, with 11 bases fitting TRBD2. The CDR3 is 15 residues long. Germline assignment: CDR1 PRHDT and CDR2 FYEKMQ (reference sequence). Losses at the gene ends were 5 bases for V and 9 bases for J; bases not matched to a gene: 9. The CDR3 DNA follows: TGTGCCAGCAGCGTTAGCGGGAGGGCCGAGGTTGAGCAGTTCTTC. It encodes CASSVSGRAEVEQFF.

This rearrangement joins TRBV20-1 to TRBJ2-3; D is unclear. V was clipped by 3 bases and J by 6 bases, with 7 bases between them. The germline CDR1 and CDR2 sequences are DFQATT and SNEGSKA (reference sequence). The CDR3 length is 11 residues. This CDR3 reads CSARLADTQYF. CDR3 DNA: TGCAGTGCTAGGCTTGCGGATACGCAGTATTTT.

J is TRBJ2-3 and V is TRBV5-1; D ambiguous. Trimming shortened V by 5 bases and J by 1 base, and 14 bases separated the two germline ends. The CDR3 is made up of 15 amino acids. CDR1 is SGHRS, CDR2 YFSETQ, per germline. Here the CDR3 DNA reads TGCGCCAGCAGATCAGGCCGATCCGGCACAGATACGCAGTATTTT. This encodes CASRSGRSGTDTQYF.

The CDR3 reads CASSQDGGVRDQPQHF. DNA for the CDR3: TGTGCCAGCAGCCAAGATGGAGGGGTTAGAGATCAGCCCCAGCATTTT. The chain uses TRBV3-1 (or the pseudogene TRBV3-2) and TRBJ1-5, with TRBD1 as a possible D gene (5 bases). The V gene's germline CDR1 is LGHDT and CDR2 YNNKEL (reference sequence). V lost 0 bases, J lost 5 bases, and 14 bases lay in between. The CDR3 totals 16 residues.

This chain links TRBV9 with TRBJ2-6; TRBD1 matches 8 bases. This CDR3 comprises 18 residues. The V segment lost 3 bases and the J segment 1 base; nucleotides outside the gene matches: 9. Germline lookup yields CDR1 SGDLS and CDR2 YYNGEE. The CDR3 protein is CASSGRQGLKSGANVLTF. In DNA, the CDR3 is TGTGCCAGCAGCGGAAGACAGGGGCTTAAGTCTGGGGCCAACGTCCTGACTTTC.

The chain combines TRBV29-1 with TRBJ1-1; maybe TRBD1 (5 bases). Germline CDR1 SQVTM, CDR2 ANQGSEA. The CDR3 runs to 13 residues. V was pared by 4 bases and J by 3 bases, with 12 bases between. In DNA form, the CDR3 reads TGCAGCGTTGTTGTACAGGTGGACACTGAAGCTTTCTTT. It yields the protein CSVVVQVDTEAFF.

The chain has TRBV7-3 and TRBJ1-2; possible D gene TRBD1, 5 bases. In germline, CDR1 is SGHTA, CDR2 FQGTGA. The CDR3 has 15 residues. Trimming took off 4 bases at V and 6 bases at J, with 18 bases between the two ends. The CDR3 DNA sequence: TGTGCCAGCAGCTCCCGGGACTCCCTAAGGGATGGCTACACCTTC. Translating it yields CASSSRDSLRDGYTF.